One and the same sample provided the 21 T cell receptor beta chains below, sequenced in a study of blood T cell repertoires in COVID-19. Sequenced by immunoSEQ multiplex PCR; TCRdb stores in-frame clones only, minus some. The sample records fewer than 400,000 clones, roughly 90% being singletons. The sequencing input was PBMCs or T cells enriched from blood (not recorded which). These receptor sequences come from a man aged 55 to 70 who had recovered from COVID-19.

The V gene is TRBV28, the J gene TRBJ1-4, with D possibly matching TRBD1 (6 bases). V dropped 6 bases and J dropped 4 bases, with 12 bases sitting between them. Germline loops: CDR1 MDHEN, CDR2 SYDVKM. CDR3 length equals 14 residues. CDR3 protein: CASSLGQLNEKLFF. CDR3 DNA sequence: TGTGCCAGCAGCCTCGGACAGCTTAATGAAAAACTGTTTTTT.

This clone showed up just a few times. V usage is TRBV28 and J usage is TRBJ1-1, with TRBD1 identical over 10 bases. This CDR3 contains 14 residues. After removal of 8 bases from V and 4 bases from J, the junction contained 7 bases not matched to a gene. Germline assignment: CDR1 MDHEN and CDR2 SYDVKM. CDR3 region: CASGGQGRITEAFF. In nucleotides, the CDR3 is TGTGCCAGCGGGGGACAGGGGAGGATCACTGAAGCTTTCTTT. Together with reference TRBV28 and TRBJ1-1, the CDR3 gives the full variable domain: DVKVTQSSRYLVKRTGEKVFLECVQDMDHENMFWYRQDPGLGLRLIYFSYDVKMKEKGDIPEGYSVSREKKERFSLILESASTNQTSMYLCASGGQGRITEAFFGQGTRLTVV.

This chain connects TRBV29-1 to TRBJ1-1; D unresolved. CDR3 length: 14 amino acids. The germline V gene has CDR1 SQVTM and CDR2 ANQGSEA. V lost 6 bases and J lost 1, with 15 bases in between. The CDR3 coding sequence is TGCAGCGTATCTCCCGCAGGCCAGAACACTGAAGCTTTCTTT. The encoded protein is CSVSPAGQNTEAFF.

This clone was picked up one time. The chain combines TRBV7-2 with TRBJ2-5; D call uncertain. The CDR3 runs 12 residues. V lost 5 bases to trimming and J lost 5 bases, with 9 bases between them. CDR1 SGHTA and CDR2 FQGNSA come from the germline V gene. CDR3 sequence (DNA): TGTGCCAGCAGCACGCGCGCGGAGACCCAGTACTTC. Protein sequence: CASSTRAETQYF.

The chain links TRBV29-1 to TRBJ2-3; 9 nucleotides line up with TRBD1. V was clipped by 5 bases and J by 2 bases; unmatched bases: 2. This CDR3 spans 13 amino acids. CDR1 is SQVTM, CDR2 ANQGSEA, per germline. CDR3: CSVSQGATDTQYF. For the CDR3, the DNA is TGCAGCGTTTCACAGGGGGCCACAGATACGCAGTATTTT.

The rearrangement uses TRBV20-1 and TRBJ1-5; 7 bases align to TRBD1. The CDR3 is 17 residues long. The junction had 13 bases not matched to a gene; V was cut back by 3 bases and J by 2 bases. Germline V gives CDR1 DFQATT, CDR2 SNEGSKA (reference sequence). Here the CDR3 DNA reads TGCAGTGCTAGTGGTGGGACAGCAAGGGTACGCAATCAGCCCCAGCATTTT. Encoded protein: CSASGGTARVRNQPQHF.

The chain has TRBV28 and TRBJ1-1; 8 positions agree with TRBD1. Per the germline V gene, CDR1 is MDHEN and CDR2 is SYDVKM. With V trimmed by 4 bases and J by 6 bases, 7 bases remained unmatched. This CDR3 has 14 amino acids. CDR3 nucleotides: TGTGCCAGCAGTTCCCCCGGGACAGGCGCTGAAGCTTTCTTT. It is translated as CASSSPGTGAEAFF.

This clone appeared once. The same CDR3 is also encoded by other DNA sequences in this sample. The chain combines TRBV20-1 with TRBJ2-1; D is unclear. With 6 bases removed from V and 5 bases from J, the gap between germline ends came to 8 bases. Germline CDR1 is DFQATT and CDR2 is SNEGSKA (reference sequence). CDR3 size: 11 residues. The CDR3 sequence: CSAPTHNEQFF. CDR3 sequence (DNA): TGCAGTGCACCTACCCACAATGAGCAGTTCTTC.

As to this clone: Other DNA variants within this sample encode the same CDR3. This chain links TRBV18 with TRBJ2-3; the match to TRBD1 covers 9 bases. The germline V gene has CDR1 KGHSH and CDR2 LQKENI. V trimming: 3 bases; J trimming: 4 bases; junction bases outside the gene matches: 2. This CDR3 region has 14 residues. The CDR3 DNA follows: TGTGCCAGCTCACCGGGACAGGGAGCAGATACGCAGTATTTT. Protein sequence: CASSPGQGADTQYF.

This rearrangement joins TRBV10-2 to TRBJ2-1; unclear D gene. Germline-derived CDR1 and CDR2 are WSHSY and SAAADI. The V end lost 6 bases, the J end lost 4 bases, and 10 bases lay between the germline ends. The CDR3 extends over 13 amino acids. The CDR3 protein is CASSPMAYNEQFF. CDR3 nucleotides: TGCGCCAGCAGCCCAATGGCATACAATGAGCAGTTCTTC.

This clone appeared a few times. The rearrangement joins TRBV29-1 to TRBJ1-5, with 8 bases matching TRBD1. The CDR3 runs 13 residues. Germline trimming cut 5 bases from V and 6 bases from J; bases unmatched to any gene: 6. Germline values: CDR1 SQVTM, CDR2 ANQGSEA. CDR3 protein: CSVLGQGGQPQHF. CDR3 DNA: TGCAGCGTTCTAGGACAGGGTGGTCAGCCCCAGCATTTT.

The genes are TRBV5-5 and TRBJ2-3; weak D call: TRBD1 (5 bases). CDR3 length: 14 residues. Germline lookup yields CDR1 SGHKS and CDR2 YYEKEE (reference sequence). V shed 4 bases and J shed 2 bases, with 11 bases lying between them. CDR3 coding DNA: TGTGCCAGCAGCCTCAGGGTTGACACAGATACGCAGTATTTT. It is translated as CASSLRVDTDTQYF. Looking up the rest from reference TRBV5-5 and TRBJ2-3 gives the full variable domain: DAGVTQSPTHLIKTRGQQVTLRCSPISGHKSVSWYQQVLGQGPQFIFQYYEKEERGRGNFPDRFSARQFPNYSSELNVNALLLGDSALYLCASSLRVDTDTQYFGPGTRLTVL.

This chain links TRBV28 with TRBJ1-2; a possible D gene is TRBD1 (5 bases). This CDR3 is built from 16 residues. V shed 4 bases and J shed 4 bases, with 19 bases lying between them. Germline CDR1 and CDR2: MDHEN and SYDVKM. CDR3 DNA sequence: TGTGCCAGCAGTTCCGGACTAGAGGGCAGGGCCTATGGCTACACCTTC. Amino acid sequence: CASSSGLEGRAYGYTF.

The J gene is TRBJ1-3, the V gene TRBV9, with TRBD1 matching 9 bases. Germline V CDR1 and CDR2: SGDLS, YYNGEE. V trimming: 4 bases; J trimming: 2 bases; junction bases outside the gene matches: 4. The CDR3 runs 15 residues. CDR3 nucleotides: TGTGCCAGCAGCATACAGGGGGCCGCTGGAAACACCATATATTTT. This gives the protein CASSIQGAAGNTIYF.

This rearrangement joins TRBV5-5 to TRBJ2-7, with D perhaps matching TRBD1 (6 bases). The CDR3 contains 12 residues. From germline, CDR1 is SGHKS and CDR2 YYEKEE (reference sequence). Between the trimmed V and J ends, which lost 2 bases and 3 bases, there was a span of 6 bases. The CDR3 sequence is CASSFRGYEQYF. CDR3 in DNA: TGTGCCAGCAGCTTCAGGGGCTACGAGCAGTACTTC.

This chain connects TRBV5-4 to TRBJ2-7, with 9 bases that match TRBD2. Losses at the gene ends were 0 bases for V and 6 bases for J; bases not matched to a gene: 10. Germline CDR1 and CDR2: SGHNT and YYREEE (reference sequence). This CDR3 is 16 amino acids long. The CDR3 reads CASSLGGPGLASEQYF. The CDR3 DNA follows: TGTGCCAGCAGCTTGGGGGGTCCGGGACTAGCAAGCGAGCAGTACTTC.

About this clone itself: Sequence at one end of the junction differs from germline and may be a read error. The rearrangement uses TRBV3-1 (or the pseudogene TRBV3-2) and TRBJ1-2; D possibly corresponds to TRBD1 (6 bases). CDR3 size: 16 residues. CDR1 LGHDT and CDR2 YNNKEL come from the germline V gene (reference sequence). CDR3 DNA sequence: TGTGCCAGCAGCCATGTTACCACAGGGTCCGGCTATGGCCACACCTTC. Its protein is CASSHVTTGSGYGHTF.

This chain links TRBV7-9 with TRBJ2-7; D possibly corresponds to TRBD1 (5 bases). Germline V CDR1 and CDR2: SEHNR, FQNEAQ (reference sequence). Trimming took off 4 bases at V and 5 bases at J, with 18 bases between the two ends. The CDR3 has 15 residues. The CDR3 spells CASSSPLQGSHEQYF. The CDR3 DNA follows: TGTGCCAGCAGCTCCCCCCTTCAGGGATCCCACGAGCAGTACTTC.

The chain carries TRBV27 and TRBJ1-5; D is ambiguous. V gave up 9 bases and J gave up 0 bases, with 9 bases separating them. The CDR3 totals 13 residues. Per the germline V gene, CDR1 is MNHEY and CDR2 is SMNVEV (reference sequence). Written as DNA, the CDR3 is TGTGCCAGGATCGGGAATAGCAATCAGCCCCAGCATTTT. Translating it yields CARIGNSNQPQHF.

This chain uses TRBV2 with TRBJ2-2; 12 positions match TRBD2. The CDR3 has 16 residues. The junction had 7 bases not matched to a gene; V was cut back by 8 bases and J by 3 bases. Germline CDR1 and CDR2: SNHLY and FYNNEI. The CDR3 spells CASGLAGGPYTGELFF. CDR3 coding DNA: TGTGCCAGCGGGCTAGCGGGAGGGCCATACACCGGGGAGCTGTTTTTT.

This clone was detected once. The CDR3 region is CASSRKFDSPTSEQYF. The CDR3 coding sequence is TGTGCCAGTAGTAGGAAATTTGACAGTCCCACAAGCGAGCAGTACTTC. This rearrangement joins TRBV19 to TRBJ2-7, with D maybe TRBD1 (5 bases). There are 16 residues in the CDR3. Germline CDR1 reads LNHDA; CDR2 reads SQIVND (reference sequence). V was cut by 4 bases and J by 6 bases, with 22 bases left in between.